The source of this TCR beta chain is a study of neoadjuvant anti-PD-1 for oral cavity cancer. Whole-study context: Most patients had three to four biweekly doses of 3 mg/kg nivolumab before resection.

Clones were sequenced by immunoSEQ multiplex PCR, and TCRdb holds only the in-frame ones, with some missing. The table has some 71,000 clones, about four fifths seen once. V lost 10 bases and J lost 7; bases outside the gene matches: 6. The CDR3 contains 11 residues. Germline V CDR1 and CDR2: ENHRY, SYGVKD. No culture or expansion preceded analysis of these blood cells. The source material was PBMCs, sampled before nivolumab (anti-PD-1) treatment. The rearrangement links TRBV10-3 to TRBJ1-2; 7 bases line up with TRBD1. The receptor's source is a person between 35 and 79 years old with oral cavity squamous cell carcinoma. CDR3 sequence reads: CATGQDVGYTF. The CDR3 region has the DNA TGTGCCACAGGACAGGACGTTGGCTACACCTTC.